The rows below give T cell receptor beta chains drawn from one sample of a study of shared clonotypes between healthy human individuals. Sequenced by immunoSEQ multiplex PCR; TCRdb stores in-frame clones only, minus some. The sample yields some 2,000,000 clones, 90% to 95% seen once. The specimen sequenced was naive CD4+ T cells sorted from blood. These receptors were taken from a man aged 18 to 35 in good health. The conserved cysteine and the conserved F or W are not part of the CDR3 here. Fields, in order: J gene, V gene, D gene, CDR3 protein. A D gene is named only where the DNA matches it firmly.

j_call: .
v_call: TRBV18
d_call: .
cdr3_aa: ASSPPLGLYEQY

j_call: TRBJ1-2
v_call: TRBV7-2
d_call: TRBD1
cdr3_aa: ASSLSISQGKVNGYT

j_call: TRBJ1-2
v_call: TRBV4-1
d_call: .
cdr3_aa: ASSLRGDIYGYT

j_call: TRBJ1-6
v_call: TRBV7-9
d_call: .
cdr3_aa: ASSLGGLYSPLH

j_call: TRBJ2-4
v_call: TRBV2
d_call: .
cdr3_aa: ASSEEKNIQY

j_call: TRBJ2-7
v_call: TRBV7-8
d_call: .
cdr3_aa: ASSLHEGKFYEQY

j_call: TRBJ1-2
v_call: TRBV7-8
d_call: .
cdr3_aa: ASSLGAGSYGYT

j_call: TRBJ1-2
v_call: TRBV2
d_call: .
cdr3_aa: AGSNQGYGYT

j_call: TRBJ1-3
v_call: TRBV9
d_call: .
cdr3_aa: ASSLDVQSLGSGNTIY

j_call: TRBJ1-6
v_call: TRBV6-6
d_call: .
cdr3_aa: ASSYFGEGGGSPLH

j_call: TRBJ2-5
v_call: TRBV10-3
d_call: .
cdr3_aa: AISFGQQETQY

j_call: TRBJ1-5
v_call: TRBV2
d_call: .
cdr3_aa: ASSGSVWGNQPQH

j_call: TRBJ1-5
v_call: TRBV30
d_call: TRBD1
cdr3_aa: AWSVMGQTNQPQH

j_call: TRBJ2-1
v_call: TRBV6-1
d_call: .
cdr3_aa: ASSPRNEQF

j_call: TRBJ2-3
v_call: TRBV7-2
d_call: TRBD2
cdr3_aa: ASSLASGGTDTQY

j_call: TRBJ1-5
v_call: TRBV12-5
d_call: .
cdr3_aa: ASGVGGGNQPQH

j_call: TRBJ1-5
v_call: TRBV19
d_call: .
cdr3_aa: ASSTADGYQPQH

j_call: TRBJ1-2
v_call: TRBV5-6
d_call: .
cdr3_aa: ASRLRGGVYGYT

j_call: TRBJ2-7
v_call: TRBV5-4
d_call: .
cdr3_aa: ASSLAGSSYEQY

j_call: TRBJ2-7
v_call: TRBV6-1
d_call: .
cdr3_aa: ASSEKHRALVHEQY

j_call: TRBJ2-1
v_call: TRBV27
d_call: TRBD2
cdr3_aa: ASSLTMGLAPKDEQF

j_call: TRBJ1-1
v_call: TRBV7-2
d_call: .
cdr3_aa: ASSLQGGTEAF

j_call: TRBJ2-5
v_call: TRBV25-1
d_call: TRBD2
cdr3_aa: ASSETSGAQETQY

j_call: TRBJ2-7
v_call: TRBV19
d_call: TRBD1
cdr3_aa: ASSDRTGFEQY

j_call: TRBJ2-1
v_call: TRBV4-3
d_call: TRBD2
cdr3_aa: ASSQASGLAGGDEQF

j_call: TRBJ2-1
v_call: TRBV11-2
d_call: TRBD2
cdr3_aa: ASSLALASNEQF

j_call: TRBJ2-2
v_call: TRBV6-1
d_call: .
cdr3_aa: ASSDWLTGELF

j_call: TRBJ1-2
v_call: TRBV30
d_call: .
cdr3_aa: AWIPLTGYGYT

j_call: TRBJ1-5
v_call: TRBV28
d_call: .
cdr3_aa: ASSFTGSQPQH

j_call: TRBJ1-5
v_call: TRBV6-1
d_call: .
cdr3_aa: ASSERTGALSNQPQH